This T cell receptor (beta chain) was identified during a study of blood T cell repertoires in COVID-19 (dated by TCRdb to 2018 to 2020). Regarding the complete study: Samples from collaborators originated in the United States, Italy and Spain and spanned both the acute and convalescent phases of COVID-19. The prospective study material was composed of cDNA or gDNA derived from T cells, B-cell-depleted T cells, or PBMCs. The dataset comprised deeply sampled blood TCRbeta repertoires from subjects exposed to, actively infected with, or recovered from COVID-19. The repertoires were released in a freely available public database meant as a resource for research on the immune response to SARS-CoV-2. Samples came from the ongoing ImmuneRACE study (first 160 participants) plus 1,254 subjects from 6 global collaborators. Nearly every sample came with metadata listing a de-identified subject ID, COVID-19 status, age in years and sex. Where available, HLA class I and class II types were taken from metadata supplied by the sample provider and were not determined by assay-based typing.

TCRbeta CDR3 regions were amplified from genomic DNA using the immunoSEQ Assay, a bias-controlled multiplex PCR. The paper's processing steps were these. Within the assay, amplification of reference gene primers was used to estimate how many nucleated cells each sample contained. To quantify the absolute abundance of each unique TCRbeta CDR3 rearrangement, sequence reads were collapsed and filtered. Productive Simpson clonality was computed per sample as the square root of Simpson's diversity index over productive rearrangements. TCRdb's version of the immuneACCESS table is confined to in-frame rearrangements and falls short of the full clone set. An unresolved V gene accounts for under half of the shortfall where checked; the remainder is of unknown origin. From that table come the V and J calls and clone size; the DNA was used to work out D and trimming. Across this sample there are 70,000 to 95,000 clones, with roughly 90% seen only once. Roughly 1.5% of the sample comes from the top ten.

Whole blood was collected in K2EDTA tubes by collaborating institutions according to the institutions' own protocols. For TCRbeta analysis, collaborator samples were shipped as frozen whole blood, as isolated PBMCs, or as DNA extracted from either sample type. As regards this clone: The antigen this receptor binds is unknown. One base away there is no much larger clone; base qualities are not given.

On the study overall, not on this receptor specifically: The quantity of clinical and demographic metadata differed by source and by participant and was supplied without curation.

Sequencing was done on a sample of peripheral blood. The TCR comes from a human donor with active COVID-19. The donor label of this sample is uncertain.

The CDR3 region: CASSSTSGGSETQYF. The sequenced DNA is TGTGCCAGCAGCTCTACTAGCGGGGGGAGCGAGACCCAGTACTTC. This chain is built from TRBV5-4 and TRBJ2-5, with 12 junctional bases fitting TRBD2. There are 15 amino acids in the CDR3, from cysteine to phenylalanine inclusive. Only CDR3 DNA is held: 45 bases, read in frame from base 1. V is trimmed back by 3 bases and J by 5 bases, and the junction contains 5 bases that no gene match accounts for. The germline V gene (reference sequence) supplies CDR1 SGHNT and CDR2 YYREEE. Supplemented by the reference TRBV5-4 and TRBJ2-5 proteins around the CDR3, the complete variable domain is ETGVTQSPTHLIKTRGQQVTLRCSSQSGHNTVSWYQQALGQGPQFIFQYYREEENGRGNFPPRFSGLQFPNYSSELNVNALELDDSALYLCASSSTSGGSETQYFGPGTRLLVL.